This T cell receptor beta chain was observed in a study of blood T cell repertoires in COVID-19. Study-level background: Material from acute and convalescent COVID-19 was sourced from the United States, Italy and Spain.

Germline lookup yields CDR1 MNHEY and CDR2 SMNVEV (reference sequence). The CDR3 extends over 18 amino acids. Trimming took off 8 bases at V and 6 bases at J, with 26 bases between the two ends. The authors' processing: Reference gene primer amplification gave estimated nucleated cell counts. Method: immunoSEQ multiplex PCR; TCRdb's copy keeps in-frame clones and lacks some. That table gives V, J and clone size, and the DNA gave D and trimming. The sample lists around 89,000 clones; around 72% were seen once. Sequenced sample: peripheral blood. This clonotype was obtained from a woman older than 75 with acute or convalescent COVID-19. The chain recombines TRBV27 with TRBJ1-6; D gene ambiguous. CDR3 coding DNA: TGTGCCAGCGGGAGGAAGGGTTTTAAGAGTTCGGGTAATTCACCCCTCCACTTT. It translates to CASGRKGFKSSGNSPLHF.